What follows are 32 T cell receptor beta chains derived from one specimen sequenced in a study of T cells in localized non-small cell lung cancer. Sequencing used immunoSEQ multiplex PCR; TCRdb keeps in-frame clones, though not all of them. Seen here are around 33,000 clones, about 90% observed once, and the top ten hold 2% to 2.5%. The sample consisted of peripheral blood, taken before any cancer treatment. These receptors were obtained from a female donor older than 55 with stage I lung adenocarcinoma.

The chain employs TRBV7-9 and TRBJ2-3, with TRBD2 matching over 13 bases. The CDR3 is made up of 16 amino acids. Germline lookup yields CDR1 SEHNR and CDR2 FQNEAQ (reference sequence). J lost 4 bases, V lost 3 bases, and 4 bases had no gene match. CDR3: CASSLGLAGSPDTQYF. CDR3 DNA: TGTGCCAGCAGCTTGGGACTAGCGGGGTCCCCAGATACGCAGTATTTT.

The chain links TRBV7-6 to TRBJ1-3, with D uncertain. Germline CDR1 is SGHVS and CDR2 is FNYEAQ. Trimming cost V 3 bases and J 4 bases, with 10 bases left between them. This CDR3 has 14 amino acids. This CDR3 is CASSLRPDGNTIYF. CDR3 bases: TGTGCCAGCAGCTTGAGACCCGACGGAAACACCATATATTTT.

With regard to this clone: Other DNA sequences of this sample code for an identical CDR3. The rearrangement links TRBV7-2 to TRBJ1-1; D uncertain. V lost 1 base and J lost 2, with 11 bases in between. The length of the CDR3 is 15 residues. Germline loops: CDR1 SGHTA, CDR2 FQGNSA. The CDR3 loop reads CASSLVGDLNTEAFF. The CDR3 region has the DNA TGTGCCAGCAGCTTAGTTGGAGACCTCAACACTGAAGCTTTCTTT.

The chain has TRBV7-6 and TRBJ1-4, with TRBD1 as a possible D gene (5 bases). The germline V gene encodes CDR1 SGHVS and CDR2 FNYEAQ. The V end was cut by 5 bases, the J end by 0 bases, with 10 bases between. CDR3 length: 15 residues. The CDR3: CASSRDGATNEKLFF. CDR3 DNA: TGTGCCAGCAGCCGGGACGGAGCAACTAATGAAAAACTGTTTTTT.

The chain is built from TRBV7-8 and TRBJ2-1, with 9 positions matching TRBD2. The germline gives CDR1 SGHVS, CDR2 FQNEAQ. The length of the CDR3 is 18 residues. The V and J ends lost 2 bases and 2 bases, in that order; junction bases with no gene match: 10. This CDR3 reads CASSLNPSGDPTYNEQFF. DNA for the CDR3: TGTGCCAGCAGCTTAAACCCTAGCGGGGACCCTACCTACAATGAGCAGTTCTTC. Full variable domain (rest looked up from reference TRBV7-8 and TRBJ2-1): GAGVSQSPRYKVAKRGQDVALRCDPISGHVSLFWYQQALGQGPEFLTYFQNEAQLDKSGLPSDRFFAERPEGSVSTLKIQRTQQEDSAVYLCASSLNPSGDPTYNEQFFGPGTRLTVL.

The DNA of the CDR3 is TGTGCCAGCAGGGACAGTTTTTCTGGAAACACCATATATTTT. Translating it yields CASRDSFSGNTIYF. This chain connects TRBV28 to TRBJ1-3, with D perhaps matching TRBD1 (6 bases). Germline-derived CDR1 and CDR2 are MDHEN and SYDVKM. CDR3 length equals 14 residues. Trimming left V 6 bases short and J 1 base short, with 10 bases between.

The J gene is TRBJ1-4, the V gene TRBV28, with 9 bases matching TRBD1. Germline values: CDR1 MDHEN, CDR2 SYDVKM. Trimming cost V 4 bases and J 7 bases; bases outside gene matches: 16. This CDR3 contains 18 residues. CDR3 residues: CASSSPGQGILVSEKLFF. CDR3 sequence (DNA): TGTGCCAGCAGTTCTCCGGGACAGGGTATTCTGGTTAGTGAAAAACTGTTTTTT.

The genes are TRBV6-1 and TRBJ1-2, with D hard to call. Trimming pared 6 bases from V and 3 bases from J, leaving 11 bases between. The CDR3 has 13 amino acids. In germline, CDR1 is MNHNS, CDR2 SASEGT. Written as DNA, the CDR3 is TGTGCCAGCAGCCCCGGGAGTCACTATGGCTACACCTTC. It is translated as CASSPGSHYGYTF.

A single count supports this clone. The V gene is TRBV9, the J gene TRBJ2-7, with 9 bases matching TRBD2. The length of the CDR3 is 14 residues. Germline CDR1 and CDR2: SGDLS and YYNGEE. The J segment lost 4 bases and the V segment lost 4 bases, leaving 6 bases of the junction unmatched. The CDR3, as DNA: TGTGCCAGCAGCCGGGGGGGACTAGCTTACGAGCAGTACTTC. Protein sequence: CASSRGGLAYEQYF.

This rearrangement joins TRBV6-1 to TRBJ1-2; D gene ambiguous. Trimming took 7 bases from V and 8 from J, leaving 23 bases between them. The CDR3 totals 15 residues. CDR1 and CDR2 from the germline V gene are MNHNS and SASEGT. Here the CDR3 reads CASNAQRQLIEGYTF. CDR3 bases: TGTGCCAGCAACGCCCAGAGGCAGCTAATAGAGGGCTACACCTTC.

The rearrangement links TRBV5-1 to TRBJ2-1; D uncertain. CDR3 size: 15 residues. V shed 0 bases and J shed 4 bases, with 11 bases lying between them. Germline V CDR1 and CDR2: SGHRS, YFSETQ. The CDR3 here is CASSLDVTGYNEQFF. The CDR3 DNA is TGCGCCAGCAGCTTGGACGTTACGGGTTACAATGAGCAGTTCTTC.

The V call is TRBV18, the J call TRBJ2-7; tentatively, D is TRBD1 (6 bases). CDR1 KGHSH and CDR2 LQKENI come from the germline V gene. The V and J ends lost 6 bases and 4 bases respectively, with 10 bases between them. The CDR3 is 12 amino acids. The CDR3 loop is CASSPDSYEQYF. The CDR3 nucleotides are TGTGCCAGCTCGCCGGACAGTTACGAGCAGTACTTC.

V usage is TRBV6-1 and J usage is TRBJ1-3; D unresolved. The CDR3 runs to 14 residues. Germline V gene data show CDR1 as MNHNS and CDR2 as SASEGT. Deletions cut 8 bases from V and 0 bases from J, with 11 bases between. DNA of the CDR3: TGTGCCAGCGGGAGACTAATCTCTGGAAACACCATATATTTT. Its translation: CASGRLISGNTIYF.

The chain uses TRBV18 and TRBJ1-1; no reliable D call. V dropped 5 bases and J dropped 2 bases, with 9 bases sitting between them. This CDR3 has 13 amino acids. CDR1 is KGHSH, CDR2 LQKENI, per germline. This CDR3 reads CASSSEGNTEAFF. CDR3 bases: TGTGCCAGCTCATCGGAGGGAAACACTGAAGCTTTCTTT.

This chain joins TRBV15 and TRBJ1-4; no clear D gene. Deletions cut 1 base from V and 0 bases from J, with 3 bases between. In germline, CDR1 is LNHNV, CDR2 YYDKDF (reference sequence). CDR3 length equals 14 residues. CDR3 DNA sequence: TGTGCCACCAGCAGAGTCGCAACTAATGAAAAACTGTTTTTT. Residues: CATSRVATNEKLFF. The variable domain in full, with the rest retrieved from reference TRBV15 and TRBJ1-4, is DAMVIQNPRYQVTQFGKPVTLSCSQTLNHNVMYWYQQKSSQAPKLLFHYYDKDFNNEADTPDNFQSRRPNTSFCFLDIRSPGLGDTAMYLCATSRVATNEKLFFGSGTQLSVL.

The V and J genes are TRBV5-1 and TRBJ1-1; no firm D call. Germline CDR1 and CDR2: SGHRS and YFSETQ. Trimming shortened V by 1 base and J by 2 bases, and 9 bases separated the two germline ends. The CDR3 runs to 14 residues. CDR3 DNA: TGCGCCAGCAGCTTGCATGTATTTAACACTGAAGCTTTCTTT. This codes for CASSLHVFNTEAFF.

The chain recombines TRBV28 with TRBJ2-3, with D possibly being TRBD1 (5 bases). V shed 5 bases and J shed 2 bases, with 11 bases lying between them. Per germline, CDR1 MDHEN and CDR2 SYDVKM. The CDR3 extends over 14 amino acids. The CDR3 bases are TGTGCCAGCAGTCCTCGACAGTTCACAGATACGCAGTATTTT. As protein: CASSPRQFTDTQYF.

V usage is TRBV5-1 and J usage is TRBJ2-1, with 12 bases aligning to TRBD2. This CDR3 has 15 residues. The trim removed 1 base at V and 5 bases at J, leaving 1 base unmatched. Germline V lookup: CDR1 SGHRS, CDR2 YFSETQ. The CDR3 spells CASSLTSGGNNEQFF. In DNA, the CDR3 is TGCGCCAGCAGCTTGACTAGCGGGGGGAACAATGAGCAGTTCTTC.

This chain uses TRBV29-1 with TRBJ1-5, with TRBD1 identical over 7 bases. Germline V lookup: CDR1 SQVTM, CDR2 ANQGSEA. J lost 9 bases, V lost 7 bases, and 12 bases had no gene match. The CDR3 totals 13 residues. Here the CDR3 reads CSAGTEPLGPQHF. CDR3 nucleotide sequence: TGCAGCGCAGGGACAGAGCCTCTAGGGCCCCAGCATTTT. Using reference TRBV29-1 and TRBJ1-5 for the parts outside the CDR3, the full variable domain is SAVISQKPSRDICQRGTSLTIQCQVDSQVTMMFWYRQQPGQSLTLIATANQGSEATYESGFVIDKFPISRPNLTFSTLTVSNMSPEDSSIYLCSAGTEPLGPQHFGDGTRLSIL.

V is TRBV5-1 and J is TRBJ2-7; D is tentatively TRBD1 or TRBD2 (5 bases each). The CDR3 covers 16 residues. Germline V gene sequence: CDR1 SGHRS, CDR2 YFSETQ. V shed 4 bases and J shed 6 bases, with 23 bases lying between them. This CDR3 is CASSPRGVSVNGEQYF. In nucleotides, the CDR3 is TGCGCCAGCAGCCCGAGGGGTGTCTCGGTTAACGGCGAGCAGTACTTC.

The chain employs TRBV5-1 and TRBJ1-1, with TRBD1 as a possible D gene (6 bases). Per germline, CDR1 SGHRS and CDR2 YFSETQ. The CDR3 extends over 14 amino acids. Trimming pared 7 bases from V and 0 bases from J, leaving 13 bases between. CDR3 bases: TGCGCCAGCCGGTTGACAGGCGTGAACACTGAAGCTTTCTTT. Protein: CASRLTGVNTEAFF.

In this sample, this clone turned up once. CDR3 residues: CSVRGQGFNQPQHF. CDR3 coding DNA: TGCAGCGTCCGCGGACAGGGGTTCAATCAGCCCCAGCATTTT. This chain uses TRBV29-1 with TRBJ1-5, with 9 bases aligning to TRBD1. Germline assignment: CDR1 SQVTM and CDR2 ANQGSEA. The CDR3 sequence is 14 residues long. V lost 6 bases and J lost 3; bases outside the gene matches: 6.

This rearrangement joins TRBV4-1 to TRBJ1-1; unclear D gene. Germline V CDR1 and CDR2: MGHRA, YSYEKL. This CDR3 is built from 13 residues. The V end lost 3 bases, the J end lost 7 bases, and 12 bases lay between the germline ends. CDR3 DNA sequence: TGCGCCAGCAGCCAGACTTCTGACGTTGAAGCTTTCTTT. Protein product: CASSQTSDVEAFF.

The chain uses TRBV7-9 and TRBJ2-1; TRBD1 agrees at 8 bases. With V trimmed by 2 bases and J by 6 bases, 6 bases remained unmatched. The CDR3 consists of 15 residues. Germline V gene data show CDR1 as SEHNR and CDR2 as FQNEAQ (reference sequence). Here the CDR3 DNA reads TGTGCCAGCAGCTTACCGGACAGGGCAGGCAATGAGCAGTTCTTC. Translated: CASSLPDRAGNEQFF.

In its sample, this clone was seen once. CDR3 amino acids: CASSSYTGSEAFF. CDR3 DNA: TGTGCCAGCAGCTCATATACAGGGAGTGAAGCTTTCTTT. The V gene is TRBV7-2, the J gene TRBJ1-1; maybe TRBD1 (6 bases). CDR1 SGHTA and CDR2 FQGNSA come from the germline V gene. The V end was cut by 4 bases, the J end by 7 bases, with 13 bases between. The CDR3 runs to 13 residues.

The CDR3 DNA reads TGCGCCAGCAGCTTGGCCGGGGTGTCCGAACTACCGAAAAACTACAATGAGCAGTTCTTC. Residues: CASSLAGVSELPKNYNEQFF. The chain couples TRBV5-1 to TRBJ2-1, with D maybe TRBD2 (5 bases). Trimming shortened V by 0 bases and J by 3 bases, and 25 bases separated the two germline ends. CDR1 and CDR2 (germline): SGHRS, YFSETQ. The CDR3 is made up of 20 amino acids.

The CDR3 region has the DNA TGTGCCAGCAGCCGCGCGGGGGCGACCTACGAGCAGTACTTC. Its protein product is CASSRAGATYEQYF. This sequence joins TRBV9 and TRBJ2-7; tentative D call: TRBD2 (7 bases). CDR1 is SGDLS, CDR2 YYNGEE, per germline. Trimming cost V 4 bases and J 2 bases, with 13 bases left between them. This CDR3 is built from 14 residues.

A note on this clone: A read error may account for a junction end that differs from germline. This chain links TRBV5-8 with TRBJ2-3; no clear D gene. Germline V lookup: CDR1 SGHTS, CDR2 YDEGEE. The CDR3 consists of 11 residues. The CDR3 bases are TGTGCCAGCAGTTTGGGGGATACGCAGTATTTT. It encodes CASSLGDTQYF.

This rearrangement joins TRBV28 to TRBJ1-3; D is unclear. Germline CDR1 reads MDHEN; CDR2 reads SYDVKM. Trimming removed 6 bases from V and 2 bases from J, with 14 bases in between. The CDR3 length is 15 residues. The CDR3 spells CASSYERITGNTIYF. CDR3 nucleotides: TGTGCCAGCAGCTACGAACGGATTACTGGAAACACCATATATTTT.

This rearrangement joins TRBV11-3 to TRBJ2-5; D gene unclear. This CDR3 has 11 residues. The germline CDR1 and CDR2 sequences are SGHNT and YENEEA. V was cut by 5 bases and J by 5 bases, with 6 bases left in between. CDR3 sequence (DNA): TGTGCCAGCAGCATCCGGGAGACCCAGTACTTC. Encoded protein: CASSIRETQYF.

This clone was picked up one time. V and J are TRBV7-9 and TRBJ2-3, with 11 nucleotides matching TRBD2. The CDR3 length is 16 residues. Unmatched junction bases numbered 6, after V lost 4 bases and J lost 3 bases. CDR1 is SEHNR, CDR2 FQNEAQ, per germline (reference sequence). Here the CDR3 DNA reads TGTGCCAGCAGCTCTACTAGCGGGGGATCTACAGATACGCAGTATTTT. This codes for CASSSTSGGSTDTQYF.

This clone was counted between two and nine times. The CDR3 loop is CASSLQLGQVGHTF. DNA of the CDR3: TGTGCCAGCAGTCTACAGCTGGGACAGGTTGGGCATACCTTC. The chain combines TRBV6-6 with TRBJ1-2; 8 bases are a match to TRBD1. The CDR3 consists of 14 residues. V lost 5 bases to trimming and J lost 14 bases; unmatched junction nucleotides: 16. CDR1 is MNHNY, CDR2 SVGAGI, per germline (reference sequence).